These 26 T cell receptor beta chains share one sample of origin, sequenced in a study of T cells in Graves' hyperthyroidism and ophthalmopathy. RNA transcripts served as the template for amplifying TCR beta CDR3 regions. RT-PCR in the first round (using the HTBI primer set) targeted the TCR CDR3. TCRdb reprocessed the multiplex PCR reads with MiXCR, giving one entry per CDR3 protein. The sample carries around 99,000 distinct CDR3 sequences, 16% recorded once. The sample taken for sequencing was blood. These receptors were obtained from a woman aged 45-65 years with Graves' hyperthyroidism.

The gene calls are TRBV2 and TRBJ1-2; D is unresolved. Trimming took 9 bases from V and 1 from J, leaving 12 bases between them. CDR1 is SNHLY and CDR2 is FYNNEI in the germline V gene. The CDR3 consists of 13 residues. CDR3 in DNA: TGTGCCAGGGCGCCCCGTGTTAACTATGGCTACACCTTC. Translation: CARAPRVNYGYTF.

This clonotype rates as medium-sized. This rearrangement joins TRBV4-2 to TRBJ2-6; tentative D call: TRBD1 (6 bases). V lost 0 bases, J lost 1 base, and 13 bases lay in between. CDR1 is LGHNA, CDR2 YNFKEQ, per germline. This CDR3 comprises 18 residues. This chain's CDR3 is CASSQDDEGDSGANVLTF. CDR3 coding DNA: TGTGCCAGCAGCCAAGATGACGAGGGGGATTCTGGGGCCAACGTCCTGACTTTC.

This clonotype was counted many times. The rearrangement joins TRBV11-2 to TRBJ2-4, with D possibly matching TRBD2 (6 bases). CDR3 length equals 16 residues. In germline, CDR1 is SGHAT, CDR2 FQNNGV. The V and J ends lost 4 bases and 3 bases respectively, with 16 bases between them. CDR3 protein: CASSSATRDFKNIQYF. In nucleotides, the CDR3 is TGTGCCAGCAGCTCTGCAACCCGGGACTTCAAAAACATTCAGTACTTC.

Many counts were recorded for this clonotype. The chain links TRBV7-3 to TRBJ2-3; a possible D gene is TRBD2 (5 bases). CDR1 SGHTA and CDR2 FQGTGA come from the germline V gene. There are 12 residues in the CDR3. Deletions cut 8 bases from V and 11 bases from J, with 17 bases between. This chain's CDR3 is CASRTEGGLQYF. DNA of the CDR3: TGTGCCAGCCGTACCGAAGGCGGGTTGCAGTATTTT.

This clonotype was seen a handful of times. CDR3 sequence: CSAPLQVVSSPLHF. DNA of the CDR3: TGCAGTGCTCCCTTGCAGGTTGTCAGCTCACCCCTCCACTTT. The rearrangement uses TRBV20-1 and TRBJ1-6; D not resolved. Trimming left V 5 bases short and J 10 bases short, with 18 bases between. Germline lookup yields CDR1 DFQATT and CDR2 SNEGSKA (reference sequence). This CDR3 spans 14 amino acids.

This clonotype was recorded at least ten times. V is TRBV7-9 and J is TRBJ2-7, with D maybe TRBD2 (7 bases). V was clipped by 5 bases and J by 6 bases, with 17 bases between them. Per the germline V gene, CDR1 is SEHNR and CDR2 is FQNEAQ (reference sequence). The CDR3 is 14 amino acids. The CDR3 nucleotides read TGTGCCAGCAGCCGAGGGGGGGGGGAAGGCGAGCAGTACTTC. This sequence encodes CASSRGGGEGEQYF.

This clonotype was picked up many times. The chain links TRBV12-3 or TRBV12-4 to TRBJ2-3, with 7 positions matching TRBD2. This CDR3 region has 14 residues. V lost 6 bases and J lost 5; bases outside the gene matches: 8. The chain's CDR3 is CASRREGRGDTQYF. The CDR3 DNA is TGTGCCAGCAGGAGGGAGGGGCGGGGAGATACGCAGTATTTT.

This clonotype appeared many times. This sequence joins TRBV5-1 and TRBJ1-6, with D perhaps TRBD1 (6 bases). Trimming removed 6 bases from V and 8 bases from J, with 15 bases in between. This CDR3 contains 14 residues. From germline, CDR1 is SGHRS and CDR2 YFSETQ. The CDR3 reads CASTSGHTDSPLHF. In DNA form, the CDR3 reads TGCGCCAGCACCTCGGGACACACGGATTCACCCCTCCACTTT.

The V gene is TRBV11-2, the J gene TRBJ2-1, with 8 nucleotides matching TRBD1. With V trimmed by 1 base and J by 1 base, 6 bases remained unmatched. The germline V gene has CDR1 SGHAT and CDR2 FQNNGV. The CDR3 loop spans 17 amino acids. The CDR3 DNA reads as TGTGCCAGCAGCTTAGTCTCAGGGGGCGGATCCTACAATGAGCAGTTCTTC. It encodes CASSLVSGGGSYNEQFF.

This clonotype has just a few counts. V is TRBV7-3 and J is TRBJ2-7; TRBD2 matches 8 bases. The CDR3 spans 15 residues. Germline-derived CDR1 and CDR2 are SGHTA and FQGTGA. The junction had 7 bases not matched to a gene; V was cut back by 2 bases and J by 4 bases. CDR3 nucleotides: TGTGCCAGCAGCTTACAAACGGCGGGAGGATACGAGCAGTACGTC. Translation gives CASSLQTAGGYEQYV.

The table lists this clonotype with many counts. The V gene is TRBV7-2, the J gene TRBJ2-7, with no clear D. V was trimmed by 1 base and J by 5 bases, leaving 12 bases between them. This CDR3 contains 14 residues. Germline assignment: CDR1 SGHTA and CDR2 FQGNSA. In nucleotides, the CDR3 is TGTGCCAGCAGCTTAGTTCTGGGGATCAACGAGCAGTACGTC. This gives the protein CASSLVLGINEQYV.

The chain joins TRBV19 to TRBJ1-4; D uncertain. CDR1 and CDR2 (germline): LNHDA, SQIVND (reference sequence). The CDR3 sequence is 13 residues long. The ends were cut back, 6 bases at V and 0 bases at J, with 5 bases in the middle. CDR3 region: CASRGTTNEKLFF. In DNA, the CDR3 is TGTGCCAGTAGAGGGACAACTAATGAAAAACTGTTTTTT.

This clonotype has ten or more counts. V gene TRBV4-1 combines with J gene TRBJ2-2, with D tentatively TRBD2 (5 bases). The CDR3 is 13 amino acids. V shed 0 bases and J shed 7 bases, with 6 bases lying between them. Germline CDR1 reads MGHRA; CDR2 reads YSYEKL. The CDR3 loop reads CASSQDEGGELFF. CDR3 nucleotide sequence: TGCGCCAGCAGCCAAGATGAGGGCGGGGAGCTGTTTTTT.

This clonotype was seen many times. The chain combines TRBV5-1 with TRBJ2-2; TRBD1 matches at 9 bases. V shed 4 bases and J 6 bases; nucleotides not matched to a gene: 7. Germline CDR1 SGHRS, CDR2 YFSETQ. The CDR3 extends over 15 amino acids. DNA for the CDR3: TGCGCCAGCAGCCCGGCGGGACAGGGTTCCGGGGAGCTGTTTTTT. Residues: CASSPAGQGSGELFF.

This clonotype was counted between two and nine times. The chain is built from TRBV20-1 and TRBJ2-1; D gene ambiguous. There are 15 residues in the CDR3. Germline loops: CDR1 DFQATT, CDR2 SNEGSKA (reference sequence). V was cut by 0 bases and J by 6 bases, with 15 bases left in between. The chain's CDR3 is CSARDSHLGPNEQFF. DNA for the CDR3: TGCAGTGCTAGAGATTCCCATTTGGGCCCCAATGAGCAGTTCTTC.

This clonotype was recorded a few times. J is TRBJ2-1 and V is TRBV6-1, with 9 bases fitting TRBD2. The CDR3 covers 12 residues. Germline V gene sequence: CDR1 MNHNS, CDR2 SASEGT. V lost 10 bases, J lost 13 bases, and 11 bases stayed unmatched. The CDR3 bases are TGTGCCACCCTAGACCTAGCGGGAACACAGTTCTTC. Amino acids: CATLDLAGTQFF.

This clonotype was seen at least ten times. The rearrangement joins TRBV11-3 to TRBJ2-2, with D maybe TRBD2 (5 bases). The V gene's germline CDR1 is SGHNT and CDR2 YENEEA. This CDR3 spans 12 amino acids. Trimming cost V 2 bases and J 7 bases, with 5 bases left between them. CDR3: CASSLRGGELFF. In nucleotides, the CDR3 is TGTGCCAGCAGCTTACGGGGCGGGGAGCTGTTTTTT.

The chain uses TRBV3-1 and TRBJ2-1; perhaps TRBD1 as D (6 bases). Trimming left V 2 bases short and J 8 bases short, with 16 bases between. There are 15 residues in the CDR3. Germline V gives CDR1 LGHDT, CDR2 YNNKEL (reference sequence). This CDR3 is CASSQTQGLGDEQFF. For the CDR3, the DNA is TGTGCCAGCAGCCAAACACAGGGTTTGGGGGATGAGCAGTTCTTC.

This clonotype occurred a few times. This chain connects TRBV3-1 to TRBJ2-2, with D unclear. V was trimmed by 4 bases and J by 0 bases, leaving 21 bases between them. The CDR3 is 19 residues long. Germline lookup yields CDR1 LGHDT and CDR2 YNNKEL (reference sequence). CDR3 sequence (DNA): TGTGCCAGCAGCCCCGTCTTTGGGCAGATAACAACGAACACCGGGGAGCTGTTTTTT. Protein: CASSPVFGQITTNTGELFF.

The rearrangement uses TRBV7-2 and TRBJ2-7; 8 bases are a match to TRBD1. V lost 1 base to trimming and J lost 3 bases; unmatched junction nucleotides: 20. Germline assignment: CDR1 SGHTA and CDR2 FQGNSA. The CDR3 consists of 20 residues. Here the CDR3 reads CASSLGWSGSDRDHNYEQYF. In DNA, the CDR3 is TGTGCCAGCAGCTTAGGGTGGTCGGGTTCGGACAGGGATCATAACTACGAGCAGTACTTC.

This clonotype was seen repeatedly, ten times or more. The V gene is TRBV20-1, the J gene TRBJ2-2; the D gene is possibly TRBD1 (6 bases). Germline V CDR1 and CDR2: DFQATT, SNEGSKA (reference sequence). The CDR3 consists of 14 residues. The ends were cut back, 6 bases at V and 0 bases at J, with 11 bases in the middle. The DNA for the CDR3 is TGCAGTGCCGAACAGGGATCGAACACCGGGGAGCTGTTTTTT. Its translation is CSAEQGSNTGELFF.

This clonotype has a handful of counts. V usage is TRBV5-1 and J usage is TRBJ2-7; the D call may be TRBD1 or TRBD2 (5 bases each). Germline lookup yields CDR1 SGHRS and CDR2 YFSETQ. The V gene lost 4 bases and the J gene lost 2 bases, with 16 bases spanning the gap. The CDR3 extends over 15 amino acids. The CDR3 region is CASSKGPAEAYEQYV. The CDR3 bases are TGCGCCAGCAGCAAGGGACCAGCGGAGGCCTACGAGCAGTACGTC.

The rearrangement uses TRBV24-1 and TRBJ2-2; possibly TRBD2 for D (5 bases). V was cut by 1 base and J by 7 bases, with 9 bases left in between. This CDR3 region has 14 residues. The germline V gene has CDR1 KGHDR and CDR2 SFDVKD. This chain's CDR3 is CATSDFGDHGELFF. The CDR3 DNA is TGTGCCACCAGTGATTTCGGGGATCACGGGGAGCTGTTTTTT.

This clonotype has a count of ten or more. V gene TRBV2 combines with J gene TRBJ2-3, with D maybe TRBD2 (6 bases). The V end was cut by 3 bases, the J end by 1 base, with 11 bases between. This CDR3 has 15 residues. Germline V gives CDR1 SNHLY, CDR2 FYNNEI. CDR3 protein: CASSDERARTDTQYF. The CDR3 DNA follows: TGTGCCAGCAGTGATGAGCGGGCCCGCACAGATACGCAGTATTTT.

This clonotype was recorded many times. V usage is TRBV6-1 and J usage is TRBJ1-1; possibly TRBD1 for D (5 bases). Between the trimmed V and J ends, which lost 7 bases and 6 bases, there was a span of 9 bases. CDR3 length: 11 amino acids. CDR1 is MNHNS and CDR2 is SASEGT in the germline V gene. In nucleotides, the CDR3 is TGTGCCAGCACATGGGGGGCTGAAGCTTTCTTT. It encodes CASTWGAEAFF.

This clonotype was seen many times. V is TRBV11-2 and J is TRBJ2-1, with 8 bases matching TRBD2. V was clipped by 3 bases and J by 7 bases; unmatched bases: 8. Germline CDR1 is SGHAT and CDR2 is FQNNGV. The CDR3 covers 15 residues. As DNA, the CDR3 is TGTGCCAGCAGCTTCCTGGCGGGAGGAAGAAATGAGCAGTTCTTC. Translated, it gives CASSFLAGGRNEQFF. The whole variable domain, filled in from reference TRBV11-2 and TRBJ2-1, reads EAGVAQSPRYKIIEKRQSVAFWCNPISGHATLYWYQQILGQGPKLLIQFQNNGVVDDSQLPKDRFSAERLKGVDSTLKIQPAKLEDSAVYLCASSFLAGGRNEQFFGPGTRLTVL.